A selection of T cell receptor beta chains follows, all from one sample in a study of CD4+ T cells in melanoma. TCRdb's table, derived via immunoSEQ multiplex PCR, lists solely in-frame clones and lacks some. The sample shows around 13,000 clones, about 74% of them seen only once. The source material was cells from a culture (not recorded whether cultured in vitro). The origin of the receptors is a human donor with melanoma. Both conserved end residues are part of each CDR3. Fields, in order: V gene, J gene, D gene, clone size, CDR3 DNA, CDR3 protein. A D gene is named only where the DNA matches it firmly. For some rows the clone size is stated as once, few or many, or as a class when expanded; others skip it.

TRBV28	TRBJ1-2	NA	once	TGTGCCAGCAGTGATTCGTGGGGCTACACCTTC	CASSDSWGYTF
TRBV2	TRBJ1-4	NA	NA	TGTGCCAGCAGTGATTGGGCAGGCCTTGCAACTAATGAAAAACTGTTTTTT	CASSDWAGLATNEKLFF
TRBV6-1	TRBJ2-3	TRBD1	NA	TGTGCCAGCAGTGAAGACAGGGGGGATACGCAGTATTTT	CASSEDRGDTQYF
TRBV27	TRBJ2-3	NA	NA	TGTGCCAGCAGCCCGAGCTGGAGCACAGATACGCAGTATTTT	CASSPSWSTDTQYF
TRBV5-1	TRBJ2-2	TRBD2	NA	TGCGCCAGCAGCAAGGTCCGACTAGCGGAGAACACCGGGGAGCTGTTTTTT	CASSKVRLAENTGELFF
TRBV7-8	TRBJ1-2	NA	NA	TGTGCCAGCAGCCCCGCGAGGACGGGTTGGGGGGGCTACACCTTC	CASSPARTGWGGYTF
TRBV2	TRBJ2-5	NA	once	TGTGCCAGCGGAGGGCCCCAGGGGCAGGGAGAGACCCAGTACTTC	CASGGPQGQGETQYF
TRBV5-4	TRBJ2-4	NA	few	TGTGCCAGCAGCGTCCGGGGCGACCTAGCCAAAAACATTCAGTACTTC	CASSVRGDLAKNIQYF
TRBV30	TRBJ1-6	NA	NA	TGTGCCTGGAGTGTACTACCGGGGGCTAATTCACCCCTCCACTTT	CAWSVLPGANSPLHF
TRBV4-2	TRBJ2-2	TRBD2	NA	TGTGCCAGCAGCCAGCTAGGGCGCGGGGGAGGAGGCACCGGGGAGCTGTTTTTT	CASSQLGRGGGGTGELFF
TRBV30	TRBJ2-2	NA	NA	TGTGCCTGGAGTGGGACCGGGGAGCTGTTTTTT	CAWSGTGELFF
TRBV21-1	TRBJ1-2	NA	few	TGTGCCAGCAGACGGGGAATGAGGGACTTC	CASRRGMRDF
TRBV19	TRBJ1-2	NA	few	TGTGCCAGTAACCCACAGGACCCGGTTCCTGGCTACACCTTC	CASNPQDPVPGYTF
TRBV5-5	TRBJ2-1	TRBD2	NA	TGTGCCAGCAGCTTTGGGGTAGCGGGGGGGCAGGGTGAGCAGTTCTTC	CASSFGVAGGQGEQFF
TRBV15	TRBJ2-2	NA	NA	TGTGCCACCAGCAGGACCAGGGCCAGCGGGGAGCTGTTTTTT	CATSRTRASGELFF
TRBV11-3	TRBJ2-3	NA	NA	TGTGCCAGCAGCTCCTCGGATACGCAGTATTTT	CASSSSDTQYF
TRBV11-2	TRBJ2-7	NA	NA	TGTGCCAGCAGTTCTACAGGGATAGAGCAGTACTTC	CASSSTGIEQYF
TRBV5-5	TRBJ2-2	NA	NA	TGTGCCAGCAGCTTGCTAGGGTCTGGGACCGGGGAGCTGTTTTTT	CASSLLGSGTGELFF
TRBV10-2	TRBJ2-1	NA	NA	TGCGCCAGCAGTGAGTCCAAAGGGACGAACAATGAGCAGTTCTTC	CASSESKGTNNEQFF
TRBV4-2	TRBJ1-1	NA	NA	TGTGCCAGCAGCCAGGAGACAGGCCGTAGGACTGAAGCTTTCTTT	CASSQETGRRTEAFF
TRBV6-4	TRBJ2-3	NA	NA	TGTGCCAGCAGTGACTCGACTCGGACGGTAACGCAGTATTTT	CASSDSTRTVTQYF
TRBV5-1	TRBJ1-6	NA	NA	TGCGCCAGCAGCCCGACACGCCGACCATCACCCCTCCACTTT	CASSPTRRPSPLHF
TRBV18	TRBJ2-1	NA	NA	TGTGCCAGCTCACCTTTAGAACTAGCTGGTGAGCAGTTCTTC	CASSPLELAGEQFF
TRBV5-1	TRBJ2-1	NA	NA	TGCGCCAGCAGCTACAGCGGTACCTCCTACAATGAGCAGTTCTTC	CASSYSGTSYNEQFF
TRBV4-1	TRBJ2-5	NA	NA	TGCGCCAGCAGCCGCCCGGGACGCCACCAAGAGACCCAGTACTTC	CASSRPGRHQETQYF
TRBV7-9	TRBJ2-1	NA	NA	TGTGCCAGCAGCTCACCAGGACTCAATGAGCAGTTCTTC	CASSSPGLNEQFF
TRBV2	TRBJ2-7	NA	once	TGTGCCAGCAGTGAAGCGCTTCGAGTGGCCTACGAGCAGTACTTC	CASSEALRVAYEQYF
TRBV5-4	TRBJ1-1	NA	NA	TGTGCCAGCAGCTTCAAAGGGGACGCAAGTGAAGCTTTCTTT	CASSFKGDASEAFF
TRBV9	TRBJ1-3	NA	NA	TGTGCCAGCAGCGTAGCATCGGGCCCTGGAAACACCATATATTTT	CASSVASGPGNTIYF
TRBV19	TRBJ2-2	NA	NA	TGTGCCAGTAGTACGAACAAAGCCGGGGAGCTGTTTTTT	CASSTNKAGELFF
TRBV30	TRBJ1-4	NA	NA	TGTGCCTGGAAAAGGGGTGAAAAACTGTTTTTT	CAWKRGEKLFF